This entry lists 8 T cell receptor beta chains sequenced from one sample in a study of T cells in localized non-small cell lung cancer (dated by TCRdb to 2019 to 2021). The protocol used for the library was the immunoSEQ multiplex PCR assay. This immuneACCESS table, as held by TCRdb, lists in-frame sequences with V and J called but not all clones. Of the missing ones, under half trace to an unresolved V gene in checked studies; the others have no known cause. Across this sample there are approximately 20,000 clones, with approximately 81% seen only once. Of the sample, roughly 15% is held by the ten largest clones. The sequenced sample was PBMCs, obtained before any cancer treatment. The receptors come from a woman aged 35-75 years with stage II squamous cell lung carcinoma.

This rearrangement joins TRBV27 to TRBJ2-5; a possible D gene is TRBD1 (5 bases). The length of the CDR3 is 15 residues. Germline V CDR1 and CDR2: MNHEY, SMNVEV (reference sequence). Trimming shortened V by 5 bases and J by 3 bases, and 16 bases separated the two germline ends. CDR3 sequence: CASSALVGREETQYF. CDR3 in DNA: TGTGCCAGCAGTGCCCTCGTGGGCAGGGAAGAGACCCAGTACTTC.

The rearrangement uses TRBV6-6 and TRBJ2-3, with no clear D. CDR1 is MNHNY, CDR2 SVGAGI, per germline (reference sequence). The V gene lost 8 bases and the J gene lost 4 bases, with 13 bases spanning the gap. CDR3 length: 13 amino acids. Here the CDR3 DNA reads TGTGCCAGCTCGGACGGAGTGGCAGATACGCAGTATTTT. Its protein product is CASSDGVADTQYF.

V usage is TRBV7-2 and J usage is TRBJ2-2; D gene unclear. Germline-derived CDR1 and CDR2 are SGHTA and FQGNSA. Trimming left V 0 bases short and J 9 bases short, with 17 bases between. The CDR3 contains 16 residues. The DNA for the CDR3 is TGTGCCAGCAGCTTAGCCCTGAATCTCCAAAGGCGGGAGCTGTTTTTT. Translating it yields CASSLALNLQRRELFF.

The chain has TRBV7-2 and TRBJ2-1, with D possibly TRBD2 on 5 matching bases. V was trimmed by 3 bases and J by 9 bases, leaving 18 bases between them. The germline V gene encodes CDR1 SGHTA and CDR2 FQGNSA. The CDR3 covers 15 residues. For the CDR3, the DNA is TGTGCCAGCAGCTTGATGAGCGGTCCTGGCCGTGAGCAGTTCTTC. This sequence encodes CASSLMSGPGREQFF.

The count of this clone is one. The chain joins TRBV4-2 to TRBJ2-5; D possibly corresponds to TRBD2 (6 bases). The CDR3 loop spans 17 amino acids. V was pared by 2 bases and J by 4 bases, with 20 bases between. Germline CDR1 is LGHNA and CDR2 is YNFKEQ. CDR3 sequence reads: CASSQMPGVLGGETQYF. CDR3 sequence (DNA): TGTGCCAGCAGCCAAATGCCGGGCGTCCTGGGGGGAGAGACCCAGTACTTC.

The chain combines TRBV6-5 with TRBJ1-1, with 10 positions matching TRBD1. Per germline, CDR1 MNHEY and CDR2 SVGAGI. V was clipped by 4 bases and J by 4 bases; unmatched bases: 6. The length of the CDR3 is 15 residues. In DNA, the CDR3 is TGTGCCAGCAGTTCCGGACAGGGGGACGGCACTGAAGCTTTCTTT. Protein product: CASSSGQGDGTEAFF.

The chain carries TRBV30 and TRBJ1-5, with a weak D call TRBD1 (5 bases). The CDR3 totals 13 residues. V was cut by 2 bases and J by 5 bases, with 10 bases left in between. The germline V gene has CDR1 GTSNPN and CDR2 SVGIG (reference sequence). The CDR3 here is CAWSSGWDQPQHF. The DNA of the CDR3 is TGTGCCTGGAGTTCAGGGTGGGATCAGCCCCAGCATTTT. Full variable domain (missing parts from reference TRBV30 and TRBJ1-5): SQTIHQWPATLVQPVGSPLSLECTVEGTSNPNLYWYRQAAGRGLQLLFYSVGIGQISSEVPQNLSASRPQDRQFILSSKKLLLSDSGFYLCAWSSGWDQPQHFGDGTRLSIL.

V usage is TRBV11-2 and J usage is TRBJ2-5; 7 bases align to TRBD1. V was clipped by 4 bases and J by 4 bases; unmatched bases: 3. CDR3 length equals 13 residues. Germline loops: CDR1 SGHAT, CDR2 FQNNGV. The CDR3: CASSWDSRETQYF. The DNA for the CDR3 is TGTGCCAGCAGCTGGGACAGTCGAGAGACCCAGTACTTC.